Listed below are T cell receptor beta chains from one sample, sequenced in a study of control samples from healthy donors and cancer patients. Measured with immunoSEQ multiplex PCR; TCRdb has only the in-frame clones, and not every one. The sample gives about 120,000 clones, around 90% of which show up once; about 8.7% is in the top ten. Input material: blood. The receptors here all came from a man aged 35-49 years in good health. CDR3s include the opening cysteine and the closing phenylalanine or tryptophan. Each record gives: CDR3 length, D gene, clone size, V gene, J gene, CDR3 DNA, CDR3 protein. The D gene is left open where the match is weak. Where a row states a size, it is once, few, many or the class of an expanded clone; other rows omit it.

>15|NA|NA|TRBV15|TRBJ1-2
TGTGCCACCAGCAGAGTTGGCAGGGGAAGCGATGGCTACACCTTC
CATSRVGRGSDGYTF
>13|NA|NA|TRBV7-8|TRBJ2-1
TGTGCCAGCAGCCCCGGAGGGTTGGATGGGCAGTTCTTC
CASSPGGLDGQFF
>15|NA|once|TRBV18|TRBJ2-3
TGTGCCAGCTCACGGCAGCAAAGGGTCACAGATACGCAGTATTTT
CASSRQQRVTDTQYF
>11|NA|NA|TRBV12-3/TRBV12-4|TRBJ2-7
TGTGCCAGCAGCCCCTCCTACGAGCAGTACTTC
CASSPSYEQYF
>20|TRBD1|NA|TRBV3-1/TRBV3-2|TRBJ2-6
TGTGCCAGCAGCCAAAGAGGTGGCAGGGGGATTCGCTCAGGGGCCAACGTCCTGACTTTC
CASSQRGGRGIRSGANVLTF
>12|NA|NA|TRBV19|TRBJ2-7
TGTGCCAGTAGTCCAGATGCCTACGAGCAGTACTTC
CASSPDAYEQYF
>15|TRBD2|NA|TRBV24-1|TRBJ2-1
TGTGCCACCAGTGCTCTAGCGGGGGAGAACAATGAGCAGTTCTTC
CATSALAGENNEQFF
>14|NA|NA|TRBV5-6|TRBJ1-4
TGTGCCAGCAGCTGGACGGGAGGGGATGAAAAACTGTTTTTT
CASSWTGGDEKLFF
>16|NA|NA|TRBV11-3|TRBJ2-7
TGTGCCAGCAGCTCCAGGAGGGGACTCAATCCCTACGAGCAGTACTTC
CASSSRRGLNPYEQYF
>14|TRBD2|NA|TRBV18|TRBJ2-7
TGTGCCAGCTCACCTCAGGGACTAGCCTACGAGCAGTACTTC
CASSPQGLAYEQYF
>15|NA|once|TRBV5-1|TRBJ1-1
TGCGCCAGCAGCTTGTCTGTGGGGCTGGACACTGAAGCTTTCTTT
CASSLSVGLDTEAFF
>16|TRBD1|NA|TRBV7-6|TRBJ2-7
TGTGCCAGCAGCTCCGCCCCCGTTGGACAGGCTTACGAGCAGTACTTC
CASSSAPVGQAYEQYF
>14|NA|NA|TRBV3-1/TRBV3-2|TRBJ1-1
TGTGCCAGCAGCCAAGGTGCCGGGAACACTGAAGCTTTCTTT
CASSQGAGNTEAFF
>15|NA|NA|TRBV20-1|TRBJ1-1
TGCAGTGCTAGTGGGGGGACCCTTAAGAACACTGAAGCTTTCTTT
CSASGGTLKNTEAFF
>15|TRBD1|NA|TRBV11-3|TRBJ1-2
TGTGCCAGCAGCTTAGCAAGACAGGGGGGCTATGGCTACACCTTC
CASSLARQGGYGYTF
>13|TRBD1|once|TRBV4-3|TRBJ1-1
TGCGCCAGCAGCCGGACAGGGGGCACTGAAGCTTTCTTT
CASSRTGGTEAFF
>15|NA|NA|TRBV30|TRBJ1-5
TGTGCCTGGAGCAGCCTTAAAGGGGCAAATCAGCCCCAGCATTTT
CAWSSLKGANQPQHF
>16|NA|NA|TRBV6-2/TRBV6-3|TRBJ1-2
TGTGCCAGCAGCCTCCCTCAGGGGCTACTGAACTATGGCTACACCTTC
CASSLPQGLLNYGYTF
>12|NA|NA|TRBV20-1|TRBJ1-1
TGCAGTGCTAGTGGGGGGAACACTGAAGCTTTCTTT
CSASGGNTEAFF
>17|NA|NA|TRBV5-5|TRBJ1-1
TGTGCCAGCAGCTTGGTTCGGGGGGTGGCAGTAAACACTGAAGCTTTCTTT
CASSLVRGVAVNTEAFF
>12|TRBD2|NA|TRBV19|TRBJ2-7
TGTGCCAGTAGTGCTAGCGGGGATTTACAGTACTTC
CASSASGDLQYF
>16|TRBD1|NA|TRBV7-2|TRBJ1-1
TGTGCCAGCAGCTCGAGACAGGGGGCGACTCCAGGCGGGGCTTTCTTT
CASSSRQGATPGGAFF
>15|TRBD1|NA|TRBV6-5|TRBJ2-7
TGTGCCAGCAGTTATTCCGGGACAGGGCGTTACGAGCAGTACTTC
CASSYSGTGRYEQYF
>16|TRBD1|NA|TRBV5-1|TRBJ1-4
TGCGCCAGCAGCCCCGGGACAGGGGGGACTAATGAAAAACTGTTTTTT
CASSPGTGGTNEKLFF
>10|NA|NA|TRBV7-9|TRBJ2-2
TGTGCCAGCAGCTCCGGGGAGCTGTTTTTT
CASSSGELFF
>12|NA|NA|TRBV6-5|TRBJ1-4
TGTGCCAGCAGTTTCAGTAATGAAAAACTGTTTTTT
CASSFSNEKLFF
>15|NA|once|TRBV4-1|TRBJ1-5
TGCGCCAGCAGCCCCCCAGGGTATAGCAATCAGCCCCAGCATTTT
CASSPPGYSNQPQHF
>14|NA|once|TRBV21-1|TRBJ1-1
TGTGCCAGCAGCACACTAGCTTTGAACACTGAAGCTTTCTTT
CASSTLALNTEAFF
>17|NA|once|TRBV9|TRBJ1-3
TGTGCCAGCAGCTTTCGGACAGAGATAAGCTCTGGAAACACCATATATTTT
CASSFRTEISSGNTIYF
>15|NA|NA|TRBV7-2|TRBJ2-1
TGTGCCAGCAGCTTAGAGTCTAGCGCGGTCCATGAGCAGTTCTTC
CASSLESSAVHEQFF
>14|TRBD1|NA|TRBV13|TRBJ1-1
TGTGCCAGCAGACTAGACAGGGGCAAAGCAGAAGCTTTCTTT
CASRLDRGKAEAFF
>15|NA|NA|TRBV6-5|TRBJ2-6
TGTGCCAGCAGTTCCAGGGTAGACGGGGCCAACGTCCTGACTTTC
CASSSRVDGANVLTF